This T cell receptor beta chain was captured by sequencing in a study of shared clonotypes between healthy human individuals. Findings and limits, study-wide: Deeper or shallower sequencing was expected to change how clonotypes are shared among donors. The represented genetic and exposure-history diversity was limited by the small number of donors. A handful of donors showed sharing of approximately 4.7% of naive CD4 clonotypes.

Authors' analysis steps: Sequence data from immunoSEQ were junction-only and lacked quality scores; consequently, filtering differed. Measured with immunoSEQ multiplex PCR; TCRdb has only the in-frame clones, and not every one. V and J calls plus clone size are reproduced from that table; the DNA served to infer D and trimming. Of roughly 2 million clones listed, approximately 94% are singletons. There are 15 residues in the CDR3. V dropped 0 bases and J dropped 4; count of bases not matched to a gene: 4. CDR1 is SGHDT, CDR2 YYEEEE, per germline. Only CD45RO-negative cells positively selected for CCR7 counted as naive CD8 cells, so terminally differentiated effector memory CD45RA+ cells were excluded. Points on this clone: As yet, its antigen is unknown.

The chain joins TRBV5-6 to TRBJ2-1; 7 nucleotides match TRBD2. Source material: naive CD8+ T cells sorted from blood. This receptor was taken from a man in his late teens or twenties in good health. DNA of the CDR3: TGTGCCAGCAGCTTGGGTCTAGCGGTGTACAATGAGCAGTTCTTC. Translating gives CASSLGLAVYNEQFF.